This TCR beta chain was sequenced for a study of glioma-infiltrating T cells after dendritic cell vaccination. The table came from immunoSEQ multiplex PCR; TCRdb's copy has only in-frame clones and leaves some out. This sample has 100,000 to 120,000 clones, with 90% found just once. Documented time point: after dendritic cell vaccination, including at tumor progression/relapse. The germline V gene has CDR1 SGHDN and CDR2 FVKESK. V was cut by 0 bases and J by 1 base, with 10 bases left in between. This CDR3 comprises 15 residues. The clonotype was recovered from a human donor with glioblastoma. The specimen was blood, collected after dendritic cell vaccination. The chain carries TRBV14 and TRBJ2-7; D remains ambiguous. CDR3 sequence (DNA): TGTGCCAGCAGCCAAGATCTCGTCAGATCCTACGAGCAGTACTTC. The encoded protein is CASSQDLVRSYEQYF.